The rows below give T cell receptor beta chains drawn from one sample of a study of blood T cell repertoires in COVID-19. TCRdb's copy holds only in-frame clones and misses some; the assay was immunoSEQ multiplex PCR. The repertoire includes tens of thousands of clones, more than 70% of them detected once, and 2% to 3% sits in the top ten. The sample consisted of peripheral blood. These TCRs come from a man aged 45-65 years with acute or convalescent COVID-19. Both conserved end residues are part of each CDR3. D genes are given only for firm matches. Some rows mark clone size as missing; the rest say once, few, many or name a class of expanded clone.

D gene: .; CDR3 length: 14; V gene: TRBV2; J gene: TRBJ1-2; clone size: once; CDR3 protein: CASIGQPNRYGYTF; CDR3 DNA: TGTGCCAGCATAGGACAGCCCAATCGGTATGGCTACACCTTC
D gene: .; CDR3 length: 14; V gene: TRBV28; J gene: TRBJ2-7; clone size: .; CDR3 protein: CASSRTLQGHEQYF; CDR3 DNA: TGTGCCAGCAGCAGGACACTACAAGGTCACGAGCAGTACTTC
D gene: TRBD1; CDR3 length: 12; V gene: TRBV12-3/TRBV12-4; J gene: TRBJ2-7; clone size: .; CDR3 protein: CASSGQAYEQYF; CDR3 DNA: TGTGCCAGCAGTGGACAGGCCTACGAGCAGTACTTC
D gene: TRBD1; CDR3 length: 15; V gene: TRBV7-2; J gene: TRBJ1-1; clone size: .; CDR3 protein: CASSPPRTGNTEAFF; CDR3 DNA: TGTGCCAGCAGCCCCCCGAGGACAGGGAACACTGAAGCTTTCTTT
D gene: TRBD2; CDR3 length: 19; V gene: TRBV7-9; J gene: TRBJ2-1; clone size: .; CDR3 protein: CASSPGTSGGLSSYNEQFF; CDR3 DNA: TGTGCCAGCAGCCCCGGGACTAGCGGGGGCCTTAGCTCCTACAATGAGCAGTTCTTC
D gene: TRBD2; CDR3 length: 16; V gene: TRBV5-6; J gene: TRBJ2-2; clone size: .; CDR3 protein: CASRLEREERTGELFF; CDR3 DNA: TGTGCCAGCAGGCTAGAGCGGGAGGAAAGAACCGGGGAGCTGTTTTTT
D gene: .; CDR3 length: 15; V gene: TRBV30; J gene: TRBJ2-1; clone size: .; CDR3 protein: CAWSVGLQGLGEQFF; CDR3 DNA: TGTGCCTGGAGTGTAGGATTGCAGGGGTTGGGTGAGCAGTTCTTC
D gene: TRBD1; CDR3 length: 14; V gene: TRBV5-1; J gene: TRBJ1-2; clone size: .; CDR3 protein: CASSFGQARYGYTF; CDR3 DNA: TGCGCCAGCAGCTTCGGACAGGCCCGATATGGCTACACCTTC
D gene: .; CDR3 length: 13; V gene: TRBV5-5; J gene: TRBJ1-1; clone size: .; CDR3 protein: CASSGTAGSEAFF; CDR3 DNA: TGTGCCAGCAGCGGCACCGCGGGGAGTGAAGCTTTCTTT
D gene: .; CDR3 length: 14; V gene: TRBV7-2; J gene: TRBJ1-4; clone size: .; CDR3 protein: CASSPPGGWEKLFF; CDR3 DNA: TGTGCCAGCAGCCCCCCGGGGGGATGGGAAAAACTGTTTTTT